This T cell receptor (beta chain) stems from a study of prognosis after radiotherapy for stage I lung cancer. Findings and caveats of the study: Gene usage, both TRBV and TRBJ, reportedly differed between patients with metastases and patients without them.

Note on this clonotype: Its antigen is unknown.

Genomic DNA provided the template from which TCR beta CDR3 was amplified by two-round multiplex PCR. Primers were specific to each TRBV and TRBJ gene in first-round PCR. TCRdb itself ran the multiplex PCR reads through MiXCR, one entry per CDR3 protein. The data hold approximately 51,000 distinct CDR3 sequences, with roughly 36% observed a single time. The sample was PBMCs, taken before or after stereotactic body radiation therapy (not recorded which). The receptor's source is a donor aged 50 or older with non-small cell lung cancer.

The CDR3 nucleotides read TGCGCCAGCAGCTTGTCTTCAGGCTCTGGAAACACCATATATTTT. It specifies CASSLSSGSGNTIYF. The chain recombines TRBV5-1 with TRBJ1-3, with D unresolved. The CDR3 is made up of 15 amino acids. The V gene lost 1 base and the J gene lost 0 bases, with 8 bases spanning the gap. Germline V lookup: CDR1 SGHRS, CDR2 YFSETQ. Looking up the rest from reference TRBV5-1 and TRBJ1-3 gives the full variable domain: KAGVTQTPRYLIKTRGQQVTLSCSPISGHRSVSWYQQTPGQGLQFLFEYFSETQRNKGNFPGRFSGRQFSNSRSEMNVSTLELGDSALYLCASSLSSGSGNTIYFGEGSWLTVV.